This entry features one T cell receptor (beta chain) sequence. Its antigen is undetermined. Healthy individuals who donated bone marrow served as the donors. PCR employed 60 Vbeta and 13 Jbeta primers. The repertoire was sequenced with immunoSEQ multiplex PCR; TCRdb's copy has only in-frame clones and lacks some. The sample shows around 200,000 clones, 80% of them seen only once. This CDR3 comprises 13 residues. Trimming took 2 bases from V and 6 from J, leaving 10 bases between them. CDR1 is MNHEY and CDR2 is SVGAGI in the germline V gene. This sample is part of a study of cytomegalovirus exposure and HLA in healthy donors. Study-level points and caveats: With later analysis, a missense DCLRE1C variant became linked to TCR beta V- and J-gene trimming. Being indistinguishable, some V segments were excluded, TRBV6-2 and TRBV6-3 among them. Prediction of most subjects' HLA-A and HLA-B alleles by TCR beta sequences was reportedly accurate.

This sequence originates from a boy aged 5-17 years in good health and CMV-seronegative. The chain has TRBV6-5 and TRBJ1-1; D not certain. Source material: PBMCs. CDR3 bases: TGTGCCAGCAGTTACCGACCGGGAGCTGAAGCTTTCTTT. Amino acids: CASSYRPGAEAFF.